The 14 T cell receptor beta chains below come from one sample, sequenced in a study of blood T cell repertoires in COVID-19. Measured with immunoSEQ multiplex PCR; TCRdb has only the in-frame clones, and not every one. The data show about 99,000 clones, about 83% seen once. Sequencing was done on a sample of peripheral blood. These receptors were obtained from a man in his sixties or seventies with active or convalescent COVID-19.

This clone was seen a single time. V and J are TRBV5-4 and TRBJ2-1; 9 bases align to TRBD2. Germline CDR1 and CDR2: SGHNT and YYREEE (reference sequence). The junction had 13 bases not matched to a gene; V was cut back by 4 bases and J by 8 bases. This CDR3 comprises 16 residues. CDR3 nucleotide sequence: TGTGCCAGCAGCATGGGGCGGGGGGGCTCTGTCGATGAGCAGTTCTTC. This gives the protein CASSMGRGGSVDEQFF.

The V call is TRBV11-2, the J call TRBJ2-2; 9 bases align to TRBD2. Unmatched junction bases numbered 10, after V lost 3 bases and J lost 5 bases. CDR3 length: 17 amino acids. Germline lookup yields CDR1 SGHAT and CDR2 FQNNGV. This CDR3 is CASSFVYETSGTGELFF. The CDR3 bases are TGTGCCAGCAGCTTCGTCTATGAGACTAGCGGTACCGGGGAGCTGTTTTTT.

The V call is TRBV3-1 (or the pseudogene TRBV3-2), the J call TRBJ1-2; 8 bases are a match to TRBD1. The germline V gene encodes CDR1 LGHDT and CDR2 YNNKEL (reference sequence). This CDR3 region has 15 residues. V lost 0 bases to trimming and J lost 4 bases; unmatched junction nucleotides: 4. For the CDR3, the DNA is TGTGCCAGCAGCCAAGAAGGGACAGGCCTCTATGGCTACACCTTC. This codes for CASSQEGTGLYGYTF.

The chain links TRBV9 to TRBJ2-6; D is possibly TRBD1 (5 bases). Trimming cost V 2 bases and J 0 bases, with 6 bases left between them. This CDR3 contains 15 residues. Germline-derived CDR1 and CDR2 are SGDLS and YYNGEE. CDR3 protein: CASSVQGSGANVLTF. CDR3 in DNA: TGTGCCAGCAGCGTGCAGGGCTCTGGGGCCAACGTCCTGACTTTC.

This chain joins TRBV7-9 and TRBJ1-1; 9 bases fit TRBD1. This CDR3 is 16 amino acids long. Germline CDR1 reads SEHNR; CDR2 reads FQNEAQ (reference sequence). With V trimmed by 7 bases and J by 0 bases, 9 bases remained unmatched. The CDR3 sequence is CASTLQGAGVNTEAFF. Written as DNA, the CDR3 is TGTGCCAGCACACTACAGGGGGCAGGGGTGAACACTGAAGCTTTCTTT.

V usage is TRBV7-9 and J usage is TRBJ1-2; 12 bases align to TRBD1. This CDR3 comprises 15 residues. Germline CDR1 SEHNR, CDR2 FQNEAQ (reference sequence). Trimming cost V 5 bases and J 8 bases; bases outside gene matches: 9. CDR3 DNA sequence: TGTGCCAGCAGCCAAAACATGGGACAGGGGGCCGGCTACACCTTC. Translation gives CASSQNMGQGAGYTF.

This chain uses TRBV5-1 with TRBJ2-3; 10 positions match TRBD2. This CDR3 comprises 17 residues. Germline V gene sequence: CDR1 SGHRS, CDR2 YFSETQ. With V trimmed by 3 bases and J by 5 bases, 12 bases remained unmatched. The CDR3 region has the DNA TGCGCCAGCAGCTCGGGTGGGTTAGCGGGGGGACAAGATACGCAGTATTTT. It encodes CASSSGGLAGGQDTQYF.

The chain couples TRBV12-3 or TRBV12-4 to TRBJ1-4, with D possibly TRBD1 on 5 matching bases. This CDR3 comprises 13 residues. V was cut by 5 bases and J by 2 bases, with 6 bases left in between. The CDR3 loop is CASSRGTNEKLFF. As DNA, the CDR3 is TGTGCCAGCAGTAGGGGCACTAATGAAAAACTGTTTTTT.

The rearrangement links TRBV30 to TRBJ1-5; TRBD1 is a possible D gene (5 bases). There are 13 residues in the CDR3. V lost 2 bases to trimming and J lost 5 bases, with 10 bases between them. The germline gives CDR1 GTSNPN, CDR2 SVGIG (reference sequence). This CDR3 is CAWSNRGDQPQHF. CDR3 DNA sequence: TGTGCCTGGAGTAATAGGGGCGATCAGCCCCAGCATTTT. Based on the CDR3 plus reference TRBV30 and TRBJ1-5, the full variable domain is SQTIHQWPATLVQPVGSPLSLECTVEGTSNPNLYWYRQAAGRGLQLLFYSVGIGQISSEVPQNLSASRPQDRQFILSSKKLLLSDSGFYLCAWSNRGDQPQHFGDGTRLSIL.

This clone was detected once. The chain couples TRBV5-1 to TRBJ2-5; the match to TRBD1 covers 7 bases. CDR1 SGHRS and CDR2 YFSETQ come from the germline V gene. After removal of 4 bases from V and 2 bases from J, the junction contained 5 bases not matched to a gene. The CDR3 runs 14 residues. The CDR3, as DNA: TGCGCCAGCAGCAGCCAGGGGGAGCAAGAGACCCAGTACTTC. Translated: CASSSQGEQETQYF.

The chain uses TRBV21-1 and TRBJ2-7; the D call in the table, TRBD1, was not verified against the DNA. TRBV21-1 is a documented pseudogene. CDR3 length equals 16 residues. The CDR3 nucleotides are TGTGCCAGCAGCCTTCGGGACAGGGCCGGTCCTAGGGAGCAGTACTTC. Translating gives CASSLRDRAGPREQYF.

The chain uses TRBV5-1 and TRBJ2-3; 7 positions agree with TRBD2. CDR3 size: 14 residues. The ends lost 5 bases at V and 0 bases at J; junction bases unmatched: 3. CDR1 and CDR2 from the germline V gene are SGHRS and YFSETQ. The CDR3 DNA reads as TGCGCCAGCAGTGCGGGGGATAGCACAGATACGCAGTATTTT. This gives the protein CASSAGDSTDTQYF.

The chain carries TRBV7-9 and TRBJ2-4; D call uncertain. Trimming took off 3 bases at V and 6 bases at J, with 9 bases between the two ends. This CDR3 has 13 residues. CDR1 is SEHNR and CDR2 is FQNEAQ in the germline V gene (reference sequence). The CDR3, as DNA: TGTGCCAGCAGCTTGTACCCGGGAAACATTCAGTACTTC. It yields the protein CASSLYPGNIQYF.

The rearrangement uses TRBV19 and TRBJ2-2; weak D call: TRBD2 (5 bases). The germline gives CDR1 LNHDA, CDR2 SQIVND (reference sequence). The CDR3 loop spans 16 amino acids. V lost 2 bases, J lost 1 base, and 11 bases lay in between. The CDR3 coding sequence is TGTGCCAGTAGTATACTTTCCGGGAAGAACACCGGGGAGCTGTTTTTT. It codes for CASSILSGKNTGELFF.